The 21 T cell receptor beta chains below come from one sample, sequenced in a study of blood T cell repertoires in COVID-19. Clones were read by immunoSEQ multiplex PCR, and TCRdb kept only the in-frame ones, dropping some. The sample has approximately 20,000 clones, 80% to 90% seen once. The material sequenced was peripheral blood. Receptor source: a human donor with active COVID-19. The donor label of this sample is uncertain.

For the CDR3, the DNA is TGTGCCATCAGTTCGACACAGAGCGGGAGGGAAGAGACCCAGTACTTC. This codes for CAISSTQSGREETQYF. V and J are TRBV10-3 and TRBJ2-5; TRBD2 matches 10 bases. Germline CDR1 ENHRY, CDR2 SYGVKD. J lost 3 bases, V lost 5 bases, and 9 bases had no gene match. The CDR3 covers 16 residues.

J is TRBJ2-7 and V is TRBV11-2; unclear D gene. V was pared by 3 bases and J by 0 bases, with 9 bases between. CDR1 SGHAT and CDR2 FQNNGV come from the germline V gene. This CDR3 spans 14 amino acids. CDR3 protein: CASSLQRSSYEQYF. The CDR3 nucleotides read TGTGCCAGCAGCTTGCAGAGGAGCTCCTACGAGCAGTACTTC.

The genes are TRBV19 and TRBJ2-5, with D possibly TRBD1 on 6 matching bases. Germline V gene lookup returns CDR1 LNHDA and CDR2 SQIVND (reference sequence). V gave up 2 bases and J gave up 2 bases, with 18 bases separating them. This CDR3 spans 17 amino acids. This chain's CDR3 is CASSIPFGGRGQETQYF. Here the CDR3 DNA reads TGTGCCAGTAGTATACCTTTTGGCGGCAGGGGACAAGAGACCCAGTACTTC.

J is TRBJ1-2 and V is TRBV7-9; no clear D. CDR1 and CDR2 from the germline V gene are SEHNR and FQNEAQ (reference sequence). Trimming removed 5 bases from V and 4 bases from J, with 8 bases in between. The CDR3 sequence is 12 residues long. The DNA of the CDR3 is TGTGCCAGCAGCCAGGATTTCTATGGCTACACCTTC. Translating gives CASSQDFYGYTF.

The chain couples TRBV7-2 to TRBJ2-3, with TRBD2 as a possible D gene (6 bases). V lost 1 base and J lost 1, with 9 bases in between. The CDR3 spans 15 residues. Germline values: CDR1 SGHTA, CDR2 FQGNSA. The DNA for the CDR3 is TGTGCCAGCAGCTTAGGGGGACTGCGCACAGATACGCAGTATTTT. Translating it yields CASSLGGLRTDTQYF. Combining the CDR3 with reference TRBV7-2 and TRBJ2-3 gives the whole variable domain GAGVSQSPSNKVTEKGKDVELRCDPISGHTALYWYRQSLGQGLEFLIYFQGNSAPDKSGLPSDRFSAERTGGSVSTLTIQRTQQEDSAVYLCASSLGGLRTDTQYFGPGTRLTVL.

In regard to this clone: Additional DNA sequences in this sample encode the identical CDR3. The J gene is TRBJ1-2, the V gene TRBV5-1, with D possibly matching TRBD1 (6 bases). The CDR3 has 13 amino acids. The V end lost 2 bases, the J end lost 2 bases, and 7 bases lay between the germline ends. Germline V CDR1 and CDR2: SGHRS, YFSETQ. CDR3: CASSLDRNYGYTF. The CDR3 region has the DNA TGCGCCAGCAGCTTAGACAGGAACTATGGCTACACCTTC.

With regard to this clone: This sample also contains other DNA sequences that code for the same CDR3. The gene calls are TRBV19 and TRBJ2-2; 7 bases line up with TRBD1. The CDR3 sequence is 14 residues long. Germline V gene data show CDR1 as LNHDA and CDR2 as SQIVND (reference sequence). V shed 5 bases, J shed 5 bases, and the junction held 5 bases outside the gene matches. The CDR3 DNA reads as TGTGCCAGTAGTCTAACAGGGGCTACCGGGGAGCTGTTTTTT. It yields the protein CASSLTGATGELFF.

The rearrangement links TRBV9 to TRBJ2-3; the match to TRBD2 covers 8 bases. After removal of 4 bases from V and 0 bases from J, the junction contained 4 bases not matched to a gene. The CDR3 is made up of 15 amino acids. Germline CDR1 reads SGDLS; CDR2 reads YYNGEE. CDR3 in amino acids: CASSLSSGSTDTQYF. In nucleotides, the CDR3 is TGTGCCAGCAGCTTATCTAGCGGGAGCACAGATACGCAGTATTTT. The whole variable domain, remainder taken from reference TRBV9 and TRBJ2-3, is DSGVTQTPKHLITATGQRVTLRCSPRSGDLSVYWYQQSLDQGLQFLIQYYNGEERAKGNILERFSAQQFPDLHSELNLSSLELGDSALYFCASSLSSGSTDTQYFGPGTRLTVL.

The chain joins TRBV5-1 to TRBJ2-7; 8 bases map to TRBD1. CDR3 length: 15 residues. Germline lookup yields CDR1 SGHRS and CDR2 YFSETQ. V gave up 4 bases and J gave up 0 bases; unmatched junction bases: 6. The CDR3 sequence: CASSAGQGPSYEQYF. As DNA, the CDR3 is TGCGCCAGCAGCGCCGGACAGGGACCCTCCTACGAGCAGTACTTC. Full variable domain (missing parts from reference TRBV5-1 and TRBJ2-7): KAGVTQTPRYLIKTRGQQVTLSCSPISGHRSVSWYQQTPGQGLQFLFEYFSETQRNKGNFPGRFSGRQFSNSRSEMNVSTLELGDSALYLCASSAGQGPSYEQYFGPGTRLTVT.

The CDR3 sequence is CASSLQGIIYSNQPQHF. Here the CDR3 DNA reads TGTGCCAGCAGCTTACAGGGGATAATCTATAGCAATCAGCCCCAGCATTTT. This rearrangement joins TRBV6-4 to TRBJ1-5; 7 bases are a match to TRBD1. CDR1 is MRHNA and CDR2 is SNTAGT in the germline V gene. The J segment lost 0 bases and the V segment lost 6 bases, leaving 11 bases of the junction unmatched. This CDR3 has 17 amino acids.

This chain connects TRBV6-2 or TRBV6-3 to TRBJ2-1, with 8 positions matching TRBD1. Germline CDR1 is MNHEY and CDR2 is SVGEGT. The CDR3 has 15 amino acids. The junction had 11 bases not matched to a gene; V was cut back by 5 bases and J by 8 bases. The CDR3 is CASSDETGVVDEQFF. The CDR3 bases are TGTGCCAGCAGTGACGAGACAGGGGTGGTAGATGAGCAGTTCTTC.

The genes are TRBV10-3 and TRBJ1-2; 7 bases match TRBD1. Germline CDR1 ENHRY, CDR2 SYGVKD. V shed 6 bases and J 2 bases; nucleotides not matched to a gene: 3. The CDR3 is 13 amino acids. The CDR3 DNA sequence: TGTGCCATCAGCGGGGGACAGAACTATGGCTACACCTTC. Protein: CAISGGQNYGYTF.

This clone was detected once. The chain links TRBV5-1 to TRBJ1-2; D is unclear. The V end lost 0 bases, the J end lost 6 bases, and 12 bases lay between the germline ends. The CDR3 runs to 14 residues. CDR1 is SGHRS and CDR2 is YFSETQ in the germline V gene. This CDR3 is CASSLDSGVDGYTF. The CDR3 DNA is TGCGCCAGCAGCTTGGATTCCGGGGTCGATGGCTACACCTTC.

This chain connects TRBV7-9 to TRBJ1-6; D gene uncertain. This CDR3 region has 14 residues. Looked up from germline, CDR1 is SEHNR and CDR2 is FQNEAQ (reference sequence). The germline V and J ends were trimmed by 1 base and 7 bases, with 8 bases remaining between them. The CDR3: CASSLGAANSPLHF. The CDR3 region has the DNA TGTGCCAGCAGCTTAGGCGCGGCAAATTCACCCCTCCACTTT.

This clone was seen a single time. J is TRBJ2-3 and V is TRBV4-2, with D maybe TRBD1 (6 bases). V was shortened by 0 bases and J by 3 bases, with 13 bases between the two germline ends. This CDR3 region has 16 residues. Germline-derived CDR1 and CDR2 are LGHNA and YNFKEQ. The CDR3 DNA follows: TGTGCCAGCAGCCAAGAGGGGGCTGTATGGACAGATACGCAGTATTTT. It yields the protein CASSQEGAVWTDTQYF.

The genes are TRBV3-1 (or the pseudogene TRBV3-2) and TRBJ1-6; D remains unclear. The CDR3 length is 14 residues. Trimming took off 4 bases at V and 10 bases at J, with 14 bases between the two ends. Germline V gives CDR1 LGHDT, CDR2 YNNKEL (reference sequence). This CDR3 reads CASSPEGLGSPLHF. The CDR3 bases are TGTGCCAGCAGCCCCGAGGGCTTGGGATCACCCCTCCACTTT.

The rearrangement uses TRBV13 and TRBJ2-2; D is possibly TRBD1 (5 bases). This CDR3 is built from 12 residues. Germline CDR1 and CDR2: PRHDT and FYEKMQ (reference sequence). V was trimmed by 1 base and J by 12 bases, leaving 9 bases between them. The CDR3 loop reads CASSLDRLKLFF. As DNA, the CDR3 is TGTGCCAGCAGCTTAGACAGGTTAAAGCTGTTTTTT.

J is TRBJ2-7 and V is TRBV5-1; 8 bases match TRBD1. Germline V gene data show CDR1 as SGHRS and CDR2 as YFSETQ. The CDR3 covers 14 residues. V was clipped by 0 bases and J by 5 bases; unmatched bases: 4. In DNA form, the CDR3 reads TGCGCCAGCAGCTTGGCCATGGACAGGGACGAGCAGTACTTC. This sequence encodes CASSLAMDRDEQYF.

V and J are TRBV9 and TRBJ1-1, with 7 nucleotides matching TRBD1. Germline V gene sequence: CDR1 SGDLS, CDR2 YYNGEE. V was pared by 0 bases and J by 7 bases, with 6 bases of the junction left unmatched. This CDR3 contains 14 residues. The CDR3 reads CASSVVQGGVEAFF. DNA for the CDR3: TGTGCCAGCAGCGTAGTCCAGGGGGGCGTTGAAGCTTTCTTT.

This clone was counted between two and nine times. This chain uses TRBV29-1 with TRBJ2-4, with a tentative D call TRBD2 (6 bases). V was clipped by 4 bases and J by 7 bases, with 11 bases between them. The CDR3 extends over 12 amino acids. The germline V gene has CDR1 SQVTM and CDR2 ANQGSEA. The CDR3 sequence: CSVGEGGNIQYF. The CDR3 nucleotides read TGCAGCGTTGGTGAGGGAGGTAACATTCAGTACTTC. Full variable domain (missing parts from reference TRBV29-1 and TRBJ2-4): SAVISQKPSRDICQRGTSLTIQCQVDSQVTMMFWYRQQPGQSLTLIATANQGSEATYESGFVIDKFPISRPNLTFSTLTVSNMSPEDSSIYLCSVGEGGNIQYFGAGTRLSVL.

The CDR3 DNA reads TGCGCCAGCAGTGAGGGTGGAGCGGCAACTAATGAAAAACTGTTTTTT. Protein product: CASSEGGAATNEKLFF. The gene calls are TRBV10-2 and TRBJ1-4, with D unresolved. V was trimmed by 2 bases and J by 0 bases, leaving 10 bases between them. The CDR3 totals 16 residues. Per germline, CDR1 WSHSY and CDR2 SAAADI.